This passage covers 9 T cell receptor beta chains from one sample sequenced in a study of blood T cell repertoires in COVID-19. The assay was immunoSEQ multiplex PCR, and TCRdb's table has in-frame clones only and misses some. The sample has under 300,000 clones; more than 70% are singletons. Sequenced material: peripheral blood. The receptor set was obtained from an elderly man with acute or convalescent COVID-19.

The chain employs TRBV19 and TRBJ1-5, with 8 bases aligning to TRBD1. Per the germline V gene, CDR1 is LNHDA and CDR2 is SQIVND (reference sequence). V lost 5 bases to trimming and J lost 7 bases; unmatched junction nucleotides: 10. The CDR3 sequence is 15 residues long. The CDR3 loop reads CASSVGQGGVQPQHF. The CDR3 DNA follows: TGTGCCAGTAGTGTCGGACAGGGAGGCGTACAGCCCCAGCATTTT.

The chain uses TRBV5-1 and TRBJ2-5; the D gene is possibly TRBD1 (5 bases). The V end was cut by 4 bases, the J end by 2 bases, with 12 bases between. CDR1 is SGHRS, CDR2 YFSETQ, per germline. This CDR3 has 14 amino acids. The chain's CDR3 is CASSPLDSQETQYF. DNA for the CDR3: TGCGCCAGCAGCCCGCTCGACAGTCAAGAGACCCAGTACTTC.

This chain links TRBV20-1 with TRBJ1-2, with D perhaps TRBD1 (6 bases). The CDR3 loop spans 16 amino acids. The V and J ends lost 3 bases and 6 bases respectively, with 23 bases between them. CDR1 is DFQATT and CDR2 is SNEGSKA in the germline V gene (reference sequence). The CDR3 is CSASQGATGSSDGYTF. DNA for the CDR3: TGCAGTGCTAGTCAGGGTGCCACAGGGAGTTCGGATGGCTACACCTTC.

The chain combines TRBV7-2 with TRBJ1-1; no firm D call. This CDR3 has 16 amino acids. Trimming left V 1 base short and J 0 bases short, with 12 bases between. Germline CDR1 is SGHTA and CDR2 is FQGNSA. The CDR3 here is CASSLGQVLMNTEAFF. CDR3 DNA sequence: TGTGCCAGCAGCTTAGGGCAGGTACTCATGAACACTGAAGCTTTCTTT.

The gene calls are TRBV10-3 and TRBJ1-2; 9 nucleotides align to TRBD1. J gave up 8 bases and V 2 bases, and 15 bases lay outside the gene matches. CDR1 and CDR2 from the germline V gene are ENHRY and SYGVKD. The CDR3 runs 17 residues. The CDR3 spells CAISEPRGDRDWMGYTF. The CDR3 region has the DNA TGTGCCATCAGTGAGCCCCGTGGGGACAGGGATTGGATGGGCTACACCTTC.

The rearrangement links TRBV3-1 (or the pseudogene TRBV3-2) to TRBJ1-3, with D tentatively TRBD1 (5 bases). Germline CDR1 is LGHDT and CDR2 is YNNKEL (reference sequence). Trimming stripped 3 bases from V and 0 bases from J, with 12 bases between. This CDR3 comprises 16 residues. This chain's CDR3 is CASSHEPGHSGNTIYF. The CDR3 region has the DNA TGTGCCAGCAGCCACGAGCCAGGGCACTCTGGAAACACCATATATTTT.

The chain combines TRBV24-1 with TRBJ1-5, with D possibly matching TRBD1 (6 bases). The germline V gene has CDR1 KGHDR and CDR2 SFDVKD. Trimming left V 9 bases short and J 0 bases short, with 11 bases between. This CDR3 comprises 14 residues. The CDR3 protein is CATQDRLSNQPQHF. The CDR3, as DNA: TGTGCCACCCAGGACAGACTTAGCAATCAGCCCCAGCATTTT.

The rearrangement joins TRBV7-6 to TRBJ1-1; a possible D gene is TRBD1 (5 bases). Germline V CDR1 and CDR2: SGHVS, FNYEAQ. Trimming cost V 0 bases and J 1 base, with 15 bases left between them. This CDR3 is built from 17 residues. CDR3 amino acids: CASSLASRGTANTEAFF. DNA of the CDR3: TGTGCCAGCAGCTTAGCGAGCCGCGGGACGGCGAACACTGAAGCTTTCTTT. The full variable domain, in which reference TRBV7-6 and TRBJ1-1 provide the parts outside the CDR3, is GAGVSQSPRYKVTKRGQDVALRCDPISGHVSLYWYRQALGQGPEFLTYFNYEAQQDKSGLPNDRFSAERPEGSISTLTIQRTEQRDSAMYRCASSLASRGTANTEAFFGQGTRLTVV.

The chain carries TRBV5-6 and TRBJ2-7, with D possibly being TRBD1 (6 bases). The length of the CDR3 is 15 residues. Per germline, CDR1 SGHDT and CDR2 YYEEEE. V lost 1 base and J lost 4, with 15 bases in between. The CDR3 region has the DNA TGTGCCAGCAGCTTGCTGACAGGTCCGGGGTACGAGCAGTACTTC. This encodes CASSLLTGPGYEQYF.